Reported below is one T cell receptor (beta chain). What it binds is not known. Germline values: CDR1 ENHRY, CDR2 SYGVKD. CDR3 length: 17 amino acids. V lost 2 bases, J lost 0 bases, and 8 bases stayed unmatched. Some clones are missing from TCRdb's copy, which holds only in-frame ones; the method was immunoSEQ multiplex PCR. The sample yields more than 85,000 clones, just over 90% seen once. These data are taken from a study of graft-versus-host responses after intestinal transplantation. Across the whole study: Multivisceral, liver-intestinal, or isolated intestinal transplants were received by the recipients. Recipients uniformly received anti-thymocyte globulin induction, followed by tacrolimus and steroids for about 3 years. Findings and limits, study-wide: HvG clone declines early post-transplant were associated with peak circulating GvH levels. Detected in recipient marrow were GvH clones, some of which were first observed in ileum or blood.

This clonotype was obtained from a human donor who received an intestinal transplant. V is TRBV10-3 and J is TRBJ2-3; 7 bases match TRBD1. Sequencing was performed on unstimulated CD8+ T cells sorted from spleen or lymph node cells, taken before intestinal transplant. The DNA of the CDR3 is TGTGCCATCAGTGAGGAGGGGGACAGCCCTAGCACAGATACGCAGTATTTT. Translated: CAISEEGDSPSTDTQYF.